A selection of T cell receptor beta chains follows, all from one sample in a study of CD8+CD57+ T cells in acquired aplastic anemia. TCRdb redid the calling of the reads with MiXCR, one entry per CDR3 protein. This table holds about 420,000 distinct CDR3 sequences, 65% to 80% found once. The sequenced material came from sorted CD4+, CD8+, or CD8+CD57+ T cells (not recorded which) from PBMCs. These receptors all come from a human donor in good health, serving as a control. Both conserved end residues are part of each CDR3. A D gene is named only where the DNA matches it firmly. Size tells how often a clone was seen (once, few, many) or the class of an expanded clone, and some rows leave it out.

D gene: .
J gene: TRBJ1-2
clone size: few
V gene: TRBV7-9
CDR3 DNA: TGTGCCAGCAGTCCCAGGGAAGGGGCCACCTTC
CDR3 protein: CASSPREGATF

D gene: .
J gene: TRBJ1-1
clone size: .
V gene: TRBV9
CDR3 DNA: TGTGCCAGCAGCGGCAGGAACTATGGCGACACCTTT
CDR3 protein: CASSGRNYGDTF

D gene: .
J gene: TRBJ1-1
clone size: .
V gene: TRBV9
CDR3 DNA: TGTGCCAGCAGCGTAGTGACTAGCGGGGGCGCCCTACCTTTCTTT
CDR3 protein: CASSVVTSGGALPFF

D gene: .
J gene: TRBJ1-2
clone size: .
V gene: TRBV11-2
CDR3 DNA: TGTGCCAGCAGCTTAGAACGGACTTTTGGCTACACCTTC
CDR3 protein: CASSLERTFGYTF

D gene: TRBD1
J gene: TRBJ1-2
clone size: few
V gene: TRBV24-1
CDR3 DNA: TGTGCCACCAGTACAGGGGGTCAGTGGGGCTACACCTTC
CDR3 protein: CATSTGGQWGYTF

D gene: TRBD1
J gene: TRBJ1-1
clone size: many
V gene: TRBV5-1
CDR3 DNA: TGCGCCAGCAGCTTTTTAGGTCAGGGGGGCACTGAAGCTTTCTTT
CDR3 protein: CASSFLGQGGTEAFF

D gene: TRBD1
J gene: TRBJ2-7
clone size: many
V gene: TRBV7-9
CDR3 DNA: TGTGCCAGCAGTCAAGGGACAGGCTACGAGCAGTACTTC
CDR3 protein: CASSQGTGYEQYF

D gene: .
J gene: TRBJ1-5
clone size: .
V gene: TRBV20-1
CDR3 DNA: TGCAGTGCTACTACGGACCTTACGGACAATCAGCCCCAGCATTTT
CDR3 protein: CSATTDLTDNQPQHF

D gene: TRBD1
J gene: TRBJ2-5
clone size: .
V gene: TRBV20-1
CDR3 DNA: TGCAGTGCTCAGGGACAGGGCGGACCGGGGACCCAGTACTTC
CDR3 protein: CSAQGQGGPGTQYF

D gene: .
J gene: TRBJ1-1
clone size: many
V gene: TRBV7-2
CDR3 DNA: TGTGCCAGCAGCTTTATGGGGCGAACCACTGAAGCTTTCTTT
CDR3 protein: CASSFMGRTTEAFF

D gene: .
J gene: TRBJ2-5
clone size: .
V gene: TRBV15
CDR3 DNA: TGTGCCACCGGCAGAAAAGGGGGAGAGACCCAGTACTTC
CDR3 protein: CATGRKGGETQYF

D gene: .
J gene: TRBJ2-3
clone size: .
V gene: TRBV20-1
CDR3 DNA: TGCAGTGCTAGCGGCAATCAGCCCCAGCCAGATACGCAGTATTTT
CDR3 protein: CSASGNQPQPDTQYF

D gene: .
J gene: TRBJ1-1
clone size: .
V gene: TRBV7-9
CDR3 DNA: TGTGCCAGCAGCCGAGCGGGGGCGGGTGGAACTGAACCTTTCTTT
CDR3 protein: CASSRAGAGGTEPFF

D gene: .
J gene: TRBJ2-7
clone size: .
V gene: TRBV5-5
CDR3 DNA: TGTGCCAGCAGCTTACAGCCACGTGGGTCCTACGAGCAGTACTTC
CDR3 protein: CASSLQPRGSYEQYF

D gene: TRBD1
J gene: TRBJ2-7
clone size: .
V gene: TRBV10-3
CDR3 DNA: TGTGCCATCAGGCAGGACAGGGCGGACTCCTACCATCAACATTGG
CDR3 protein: CAIRQDRADSYHQHW

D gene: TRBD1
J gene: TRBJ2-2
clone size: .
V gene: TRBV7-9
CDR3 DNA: TGTGCCAGCAGCGAGGGACAGGGGGCTGGTACCGGGGAGCTGTTTTTT
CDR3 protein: CASSEGQGAGTGELFF

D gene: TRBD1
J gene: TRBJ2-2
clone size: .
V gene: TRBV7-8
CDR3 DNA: TGTGCCAGCAGCCACCAGGCGGACAGGGGGACCGGGGAGCTGTTTTTT
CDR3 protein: CASSHQADRGTGELFF

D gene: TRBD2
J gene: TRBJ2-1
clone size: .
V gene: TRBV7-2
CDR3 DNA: TGTGCCAGCGGACTACTAGCGGGGGGAAGCTCGTACAATTTC
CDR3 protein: CASGLLAGGSSYNF

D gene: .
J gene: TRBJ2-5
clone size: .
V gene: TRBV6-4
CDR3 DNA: TGTGCCACCAGCAGGGCTAGGACAAGCAACCAAGAGACCCAGTACTTC
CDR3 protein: CATSRARTSNQETQYF

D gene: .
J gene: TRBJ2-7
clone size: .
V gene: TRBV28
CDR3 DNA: TGTGCCAGCAGTCCCGGCTCGGCCTACGAGCAGTACTTC
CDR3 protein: CASSPGSAYEQYF

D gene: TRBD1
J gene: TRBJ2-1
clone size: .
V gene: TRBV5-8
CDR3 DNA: TGTGCCAGCCGACACGACAGGGCCTACAATGAGCAGTTCTTC
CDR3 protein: CASRHDRAYNEQFF

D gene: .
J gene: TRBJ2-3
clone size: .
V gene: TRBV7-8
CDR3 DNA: TGTGCCAGTAGCCTAAGGGCGGGGACATATACTCAGTATTTT
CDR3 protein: CASSLRAGTYTQYF

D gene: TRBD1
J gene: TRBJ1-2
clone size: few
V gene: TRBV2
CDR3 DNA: TGTGCCAGCAGTGAGGGACAGGGGGCGTATGGCTACACCTTC
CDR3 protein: CASSEGQGAYGYTF